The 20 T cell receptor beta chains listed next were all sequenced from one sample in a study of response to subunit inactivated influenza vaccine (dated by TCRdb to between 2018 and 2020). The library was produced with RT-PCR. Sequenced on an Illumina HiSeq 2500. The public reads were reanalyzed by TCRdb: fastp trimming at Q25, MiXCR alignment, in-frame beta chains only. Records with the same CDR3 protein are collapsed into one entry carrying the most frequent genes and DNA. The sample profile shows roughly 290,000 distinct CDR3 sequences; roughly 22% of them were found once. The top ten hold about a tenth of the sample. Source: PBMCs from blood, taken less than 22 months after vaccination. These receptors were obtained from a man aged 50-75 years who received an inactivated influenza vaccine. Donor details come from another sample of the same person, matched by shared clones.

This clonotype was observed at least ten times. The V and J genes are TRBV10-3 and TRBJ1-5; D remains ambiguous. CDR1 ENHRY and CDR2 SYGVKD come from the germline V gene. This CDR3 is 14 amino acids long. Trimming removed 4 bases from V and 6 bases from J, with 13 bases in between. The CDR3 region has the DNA TGTGCCATCAGTGTTGGTCCCGGGAGTCAGCCCCAGCATTTT. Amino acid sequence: CAISVGPGSQPQHF.

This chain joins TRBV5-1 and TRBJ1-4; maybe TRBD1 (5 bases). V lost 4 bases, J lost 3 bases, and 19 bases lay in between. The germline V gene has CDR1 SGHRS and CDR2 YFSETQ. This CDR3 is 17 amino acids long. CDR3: CASSEGTAVVANEKLFF. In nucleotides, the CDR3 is TGCGCCAGCAGCGAGGGGACTGCAGTAGTGGCTAATGAAAAACTGTTTTTT.

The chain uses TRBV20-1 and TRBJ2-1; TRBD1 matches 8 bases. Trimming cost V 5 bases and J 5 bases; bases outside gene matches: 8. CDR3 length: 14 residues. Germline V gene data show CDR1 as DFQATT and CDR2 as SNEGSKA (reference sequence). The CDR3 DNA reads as TGCAGTGCTCCTCTCCGGGACAGGAACAATGAGCAGTTCTTC. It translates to CSAPLRDRNNEQFF.

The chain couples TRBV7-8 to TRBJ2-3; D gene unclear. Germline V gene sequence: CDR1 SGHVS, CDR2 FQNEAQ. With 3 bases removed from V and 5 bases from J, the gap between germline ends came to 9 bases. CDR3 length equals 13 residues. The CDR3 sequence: CASSLMARDTQYF. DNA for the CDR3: TGTGCCAGCAGCTTGATGGCGCGAGATACGCAGTATTTT.

In DNA form, the CDR3 reads TGTGCCAGCAGCCCCTGGGCCAGCGGCCCAAAGAACACTGAAGCTTTCTTT. Amino acids: CASSPWASGPKNTEAFF. The chain couples TRBV7-9 to TRBJ1-1; D ambiguous. CDR1 is SEHNR, CDR2 FQNEAQ, per germline (reference sequence). The CDR3 loop spans 17 amino acids. Trimming removed 5 bases at V and 1 base at J, with 20 bases between.

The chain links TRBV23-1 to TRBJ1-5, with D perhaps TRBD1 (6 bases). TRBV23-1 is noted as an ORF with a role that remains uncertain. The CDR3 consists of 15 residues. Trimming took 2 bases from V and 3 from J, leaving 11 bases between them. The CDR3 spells CASSQMDRNNQPQHF. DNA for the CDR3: TGCGCCAGCAGTCAAATGGACAGAAACAATCAGCCCCAGCATTTT.

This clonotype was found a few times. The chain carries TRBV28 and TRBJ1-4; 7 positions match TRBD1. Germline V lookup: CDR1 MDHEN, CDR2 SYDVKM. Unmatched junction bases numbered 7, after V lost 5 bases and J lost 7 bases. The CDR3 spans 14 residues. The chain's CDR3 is CASSLRGRVEKLFF. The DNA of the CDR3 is TGTGCCAGCAGTCTGAGGGGGCGGGTTGAAAAACTGTTTTTT. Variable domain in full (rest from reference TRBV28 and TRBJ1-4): DVKVTQSSRYLVKRTGEKVFLECVQDMDHENMFWYRQDPGLGLRLIYFSYDVKMKEKGDIPEGYSVSREKKERFSLILESASTNQTSMYLCASSLRGRVEKLFFGSGTQLSVL.

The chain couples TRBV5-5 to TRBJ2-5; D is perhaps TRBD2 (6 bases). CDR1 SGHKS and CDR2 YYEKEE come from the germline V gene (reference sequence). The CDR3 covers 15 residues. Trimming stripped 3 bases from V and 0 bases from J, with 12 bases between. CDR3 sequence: CASSWAGGYQETQYF. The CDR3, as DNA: TGTGCCAGCAGCTGGGCTGGGGGGTACCAAGAGACCCAGTACTTC.

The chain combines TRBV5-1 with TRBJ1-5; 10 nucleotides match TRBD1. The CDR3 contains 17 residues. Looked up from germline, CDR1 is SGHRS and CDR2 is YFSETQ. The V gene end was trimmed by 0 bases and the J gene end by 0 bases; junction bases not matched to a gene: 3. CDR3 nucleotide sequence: TGCGCCAGCAGCTTGGGGACAGGGGGATATAGCAATCAGCCCCAGCATTTT. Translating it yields CASSLGTGGYSNQPQHF. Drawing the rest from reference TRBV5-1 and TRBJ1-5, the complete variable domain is KAGVTQTPRYLIKTRGQQVTLSCSPISGHRSVSWYQQTPGQGLQFLFEYFSETQRNKGNFPGRFSGRQFSNSRSEMNVSTLELGDSALYLCASSLGTGGYSNQPQHFGDGTRLSIL.

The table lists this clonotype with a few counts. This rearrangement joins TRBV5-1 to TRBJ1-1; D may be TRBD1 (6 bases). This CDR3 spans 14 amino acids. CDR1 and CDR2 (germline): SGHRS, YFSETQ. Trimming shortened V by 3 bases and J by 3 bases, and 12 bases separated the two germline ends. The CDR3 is CASSYGRGDTEAFF. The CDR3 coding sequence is TGCGCCAGCAGCTACGGGAGGGGGGACACTGAAGCTTTCTTT.

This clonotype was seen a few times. The CDR3, as DNA: TGTGCCAGCAGTTACAACAGCGGGAGAGCCGAGACTTACAATGAGCAGTTCTTC. Encoded protein: CASSYNSGRAETYNEQFF. The chain recombines TRBV6-2 or TRBV6-3 with TRBJ2-1, with 8 bases identical to TRBD2. J gave up 4 bases and V 2 bases, and 13 bases lay outside the gene matches. The germline CDR1 and CDR2 sequences are MNHEY and SVGEGT. CDR3 length equals 18 residues.

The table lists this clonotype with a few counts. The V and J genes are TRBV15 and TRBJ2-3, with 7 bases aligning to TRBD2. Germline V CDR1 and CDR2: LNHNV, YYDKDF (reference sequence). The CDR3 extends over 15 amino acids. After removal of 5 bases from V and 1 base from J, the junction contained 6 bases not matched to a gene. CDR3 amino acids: CATSPSSGRTDTQYF. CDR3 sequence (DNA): TGTGCCACCAGCCCCTCTAGCGGCCGCACAGATACGCAGTATTTT.

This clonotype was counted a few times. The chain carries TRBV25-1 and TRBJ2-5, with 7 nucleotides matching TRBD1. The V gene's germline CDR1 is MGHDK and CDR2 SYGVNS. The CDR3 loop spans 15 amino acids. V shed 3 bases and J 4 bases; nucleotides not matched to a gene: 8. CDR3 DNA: TGTGCCAGCAGTGATTCACGACAGGGCTCAGAGACCCAGTACTTC. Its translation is CASSDSRQGSETQYF.

The CDR3 coding sequence is TGCAGTGCTGTACTCTACGAGCAGTACTTC. Encoded protein: CSAVLYEQYF. The genes are TRBV20-1 and TRBJ2-7; D gene uncertain. Germline CDR1 and CDR2: DFQATT and SNEGSKA (reference sequence). Trimming took off 5 bases at V and 3 bases at J, with 5 bases between the two ends. This CDR3 is built from 10 residues.

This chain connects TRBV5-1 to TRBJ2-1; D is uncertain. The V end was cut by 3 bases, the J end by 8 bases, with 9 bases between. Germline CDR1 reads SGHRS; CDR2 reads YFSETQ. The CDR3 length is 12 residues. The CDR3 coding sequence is TGCGCCAGCAGCTGGGGTGGCGATGAGCAGTTCTTC. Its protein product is CASSWGGDEQFF. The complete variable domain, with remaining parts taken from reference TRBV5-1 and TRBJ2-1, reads KAGVTQTPRYLIKTRGQQVTLSCSPISGHRSVSWYQQTPGQGLQFLFEYFSETQRNKGNFPGRFSGRQFSNSRSEMNVSTLELGDSALYLCASSWGGDEQFFGPGTRLTVL.

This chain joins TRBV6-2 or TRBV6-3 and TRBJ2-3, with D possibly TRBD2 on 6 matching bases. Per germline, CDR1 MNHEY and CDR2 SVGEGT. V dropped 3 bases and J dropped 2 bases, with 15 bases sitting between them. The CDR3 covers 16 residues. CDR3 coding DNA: TGTGCCAGCAGTTATGGGGGGAGTTCTCACACAGATACGCAGTATTTT. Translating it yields CASSYGGSSHTDTQYF.

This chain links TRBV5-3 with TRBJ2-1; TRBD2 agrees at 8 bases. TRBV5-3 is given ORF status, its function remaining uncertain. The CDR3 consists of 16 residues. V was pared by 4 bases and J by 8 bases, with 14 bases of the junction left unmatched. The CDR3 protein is CARSPPWASGSYEQFF. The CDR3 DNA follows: TGTGCCAGAAGCCCCCCTTGGGCCAGCGGGAGCTATGAGCAGTTCTTC.

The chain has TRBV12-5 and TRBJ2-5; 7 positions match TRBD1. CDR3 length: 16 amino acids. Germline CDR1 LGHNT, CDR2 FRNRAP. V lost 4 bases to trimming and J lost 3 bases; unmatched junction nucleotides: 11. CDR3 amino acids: CASGSIPPGTEETQYF. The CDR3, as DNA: TGTGCTAGTGGTTCCATACCGCCCGGGACAGAAGAGACCCAGTACTTC. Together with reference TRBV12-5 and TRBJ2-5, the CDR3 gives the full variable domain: DARVTQTPRHKVTEMGQEVTMRCQPILGHNTVFWYRQTMMQGLELLAYFRNRAPLDDSGMPKDRFSAEMPDATLATLKIQPSEPRDSAVYFCASGSIPPGTEETQYFGPGTRLLVL.

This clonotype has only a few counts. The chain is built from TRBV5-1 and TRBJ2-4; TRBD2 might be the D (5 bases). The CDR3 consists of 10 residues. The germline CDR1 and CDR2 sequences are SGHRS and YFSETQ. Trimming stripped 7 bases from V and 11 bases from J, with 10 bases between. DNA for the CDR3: TGCGCCAGCTCCCTGAGGGTTCAGTACTTC. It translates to CASSLRVQYF.

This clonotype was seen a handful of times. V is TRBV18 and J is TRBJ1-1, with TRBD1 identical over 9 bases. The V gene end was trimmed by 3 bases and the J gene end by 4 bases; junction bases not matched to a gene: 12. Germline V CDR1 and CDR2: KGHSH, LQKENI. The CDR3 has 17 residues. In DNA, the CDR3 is TGTGCCAGCTCACCCACATACAGGGGGCCTTGGGGCACTGAAGCTTTCTTT. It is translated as CASSPTYRGPWGTEAFF. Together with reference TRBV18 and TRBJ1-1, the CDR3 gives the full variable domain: NAGVMQNPRHLVRRRGQEARLRCSPMKGHSHVYWYRQLPEEGLKFMVYLQKENIIDESGMPKERFSAEFPKEGPSILRIQQVVRGDSAAYFCASSPTYRGPWGTEAFFGQGTRLTVV.